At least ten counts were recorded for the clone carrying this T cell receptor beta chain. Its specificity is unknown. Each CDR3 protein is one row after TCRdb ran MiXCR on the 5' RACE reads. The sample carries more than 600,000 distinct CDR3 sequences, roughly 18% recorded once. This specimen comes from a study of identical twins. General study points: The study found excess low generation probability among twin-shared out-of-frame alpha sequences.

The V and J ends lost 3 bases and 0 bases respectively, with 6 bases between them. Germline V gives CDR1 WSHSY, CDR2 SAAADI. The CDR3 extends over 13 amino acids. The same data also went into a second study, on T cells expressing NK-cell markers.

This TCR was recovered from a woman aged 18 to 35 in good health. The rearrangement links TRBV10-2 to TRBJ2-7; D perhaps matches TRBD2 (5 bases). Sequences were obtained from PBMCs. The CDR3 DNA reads TGCGCCAGCAGTGATCGGGACTCCTACGAGCAGTACTTC. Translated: CASSDRDSYEQYF.